These 23 T cell receptor beta chains came from one sample sequenced in a study of OX40 agonist ivuxolimab in advanced cancers. TCRdb's copy holds only in-frame clones and misses some; the assay was immunoSEQ multiplex PCR. The data contain over 85,000 clones, 90% to 95% of them singletons. Specimen: CD4+ or CD8+ T cells sorted from blood, collected in a trial of the OX40 agonist ivuxolimab. Every receptor here comes from an adult with an advanced solid tumor such as melanoma, head and neck, liver or kidney cancer.

This chain uses TRBV11-3 with TRBJ2-1; tentative D call: TRBD2 (6 bases). V lost 5 bases and J lost 0, with 11 bases in between. The CDR3 loop spans 15 amino acids. Per the germline V gene, CDR1 is SGHNT and CDR2 is YENEEA. The CDR3 loop is CASSQKRASYNEQFF. The CDR3 coding sequence is TGTGCCAGCAGCCAGAAGCGGGCCTCCTACAATGAGCAGTTCTTC.

The chain combines TRBV11-1 with TRBJ2-7; 10 nucleotides agree with TRBD2. Germline V gives CDR1 SGHAT, CDR2 FQDESV (reference sequence). Trimming removed 0 bases from V and 0 bases from J; junction bases left unmatched: 5. This CDR3 contains 17 residues. CDR3 amino acids: CASSLAFLAGVSYEQYF. The CDR3, as DNA: TGTGCCAGCAGCTTAGCGTTTCTAGCGGGAGTCTCCTACGAGCAGTACTTC.

This chain links TRBV7-2 with TRBJ2-7; D may be TRBD2 (6 bases). This CDR3 contains 17 residues. CDR1 is SGHTA and CDR2 is FQGNSA in the germline V gene. Trimming took off 1 base at V and 2 bases at J, with 18 bases between the two ends. The CDR3 here is CASSLEAGRVGAYEQYF. The CDR3 bases are TGTGCCAGCAGCTTAGAGGCGGGACGCGTGGGGGCCTACGAGCAGTACTTC. The variable domain in full, completed from reference TRBV7-2 and TRBJ2-7, reads GAGVSQSPSNKVTEKGKDVELRCDPISGHTALYWYRQSLGQGLEFLIYFQGNSAPDKSGLPSDRFSAERTGGSVSTLTIQRTQQEDSAVYLCASSLEAGRVGAYEQYFGPGTRLTVT.

This chain links TRBV27 with TRBJ2-1, with D perhaps being TRBD1 or TRBD2 (6 bases each). V lost 8 bases, J lost 2 bases, and 28 bases lay in between. The CDR3 contains 19 residues. The germline CDR1 and CDR2 sequences are MNHEY and SMNVEV (reference sequence). The CDR3 spells CASSSHLRGGRRTYNEQFF. The DNA of the CDR3 is TGTGCCAGCTCTTCCCACCTCCGAGGGGGGCGCCGAACCTACAATGAGCAGTTCTTC.

This clone was found once. J is TRBJ2-3 and V is TRBV28; 8 bases agree with TRBD2. The trim removed 6 bases at V and 1 base at J, leaving 6 bases unmatched. Germline-derived CDR1 and CDR2 are MDHEN and SYDVKM. The CDR3 contains 15 residues. Here the CDR3 reads CASSPLGGGTDTQYF. The CDR3 coding sequence is TGTGCCAGCAGCCCCCTCGGGGGGGGCACAGATACGCAGTATTTT. Full variable domain (missing parts from reference TRBV28 and TRBJ2-3): DVKVTQSSRYLVKRTGEKVFLECVQDMDHENMFWYRQDPGLGLRLIYFSYDVKMKEKGDIPEGYSVSREKKERFSLILESASTNQTSMYLCASSPLGGGTDTQYFGPGTRLTVL.

CDR3: CASSLGGPGETQYF. In DNA form, the CDR3 reads TGCGCCAGCAGCTTGGGGGGACCGGGGGAGACCCAGTACTTC. This chain uses TRBV5-1 with TRBJ2-5; tentatively, D is TRBD1 or TRBD2 (5 bases each). The CDR3 consists of 14 residues. The germline V gene has CDR1 SGHRS and CDR2 YFSETQ. V lost 0 bases and J 5 bases, leaving 11 bases between the germline ends.

The V call is TRBV28, the J call TRBJ2-7; D might be TRBD1 (5 bases). This CDR3 is 13 amino acids long. The V gene lost 7 bases and the J gene lost 2 bases, with 12 bases spanning the gap. Germline assignment: CDR1 MDHEN and CDR2 SYDVKM. For the CDR3, the DNA is TGTGCCAGCACCTCGACAGACACCTACGAGCAGTACTTC. Protein sequence: CASTSTDTYEQYF.

CDR3 in DNA: TGTGCCAGCAGCTTAGACGGGAGGGCGGATACGCAGTATTTT. This sequence encodes CASSLDGRADTQYF. V usage is TRBV7-2 and J usage is TRBJ2-3, with TRBD2 identical over 8 bases. The CDR3 totals 14 residues. J was trimmed by 6 bases and V by 1 base; bases with no gene match: 3. Germline lookup yields CDR1 SGHTA and CDR2 FQGNSA.

CDR3 bases: TGCGCCAGCAGCCAAGGGGACAGGGTTTTCGGCAATGAGCAGTTCTTC. Protein: CASSQGDRVFGNEQFF. The chain links TRBV4-1 to TRBJ2-1; 9 bases agree with TRBD1. The CDR3 loop spans 16 amino acids. Germline V lookup: CDR1 MGHRA, CDR2 YSYEKL. V trimming: 1 base; J trimming: 6 bases; junction bases outside the gene matches: 7.

This chain joins TRBV7-9 and TRBJ2-7; possible D gene TRBD2, 6 bases. Germline lookup yields CDR1 SEHNR and CDR2 FQNEAQ (reference sequence). The CDR3 length is 16 residues. Trimming stripped 1 base from V and 4 bases from J, with 17 bases between. The CDR3 DNA reads as TGTGCCAGCAGCTTAGGAGGTCCGGGACTGGAGTACGAGCAGTACTTC. Translated, it gives CASSLGGPGLEYEQYF. Variable domain in full (rest from reference TRBV7-9 and TRBJ2-7): DTGVSQNPRHKITKRGQNVTFRCDPISEHNRLYWYRQTLGQGPEFLTYFQNEAQLEKSRLLSDRFSAERPKGSFSTLEIQRTEQGDSAMYLCASSLGGPGLEYEQYFGPGTRLTVT.

To note about this clone: Other DNA sequences of this sample code for an identical CDR3. The genes are TRBV10-3 and TRBJ2-5, with unresolved D. CDR3 size: 12 residues. CDR1 and CDR2 (germline): ENHRY, SYGVKD. The V end was cut by 0 bases, the J end by 4 bases, with 3 bases between. In nucleotides, the CDR3 is TGTGCCATCAGTGAGTCGGCAGAGACCCAGTACTTC. Translated, it gives CAISESAETQYF.

The chain joins TRBV7-2 to TRBJ1-5; 7 bases agree with TRBD1. Germline lookup yields CDR1 SGHTA and CDR2 FQGNSA. J gave up 6 bases and V 3 bases, and 2 bases lay outside the gene matches. The length of the CDR3 is 13 residues. The chain's CDR3 is CASSFNRGQPQHF. CDR3 nucleotides: TGTGCCAGCAGCTTTAACAGGGGTCAGCCCCAGCATTTT.

The chain couples TRBV30 to TRBJ2-1; 14 nucleotides align to TRBD2. CDR1 and CDR2 from the germline V gene are GTSNPN and SVGIG (reference sequence). The CDR3 runs 16 residues. V lost 3 bases and J lost 9; bases outside the gene matches: 10. CDR3 region: CAWRDQGLAGAFEQFF. As DNA, the CDR3 is TGTGCCTGGAGGGACCAGGGACTAGCGGGAGCTTTTGAGCAGTTCTTC.

The genes are TRBV28 and TRBJ1-4; D remains ambiguous. The CDR3 has 12 amino acids. Trimming took off 3 bases at V and 8 bases at J, with 7 bases between the two ends. Germline loops: CDR1 MDHEN, CDR2 SYDVKM. The CDR3 spells CASSLVREKLFF. In DNA, the CDR3 is TGTGCCAGCAGTTTGGTTAGAGAAAAACTGTTTTTT.

The chain links TRBV9 to TRBJ2-2, with TRBD1 matching 8 bases. The CDR3 is made up of 16 amino acids. V lost 2 bases to trimming and J lost 4 bases; unmatched junction nucleotides: 7. Germline CDR1 reads SGDLS; CDR2 reads YYNGEE. CDR3 sequence: CASSVDWTGRTGELFF. The CDR3 DNA follows: TGTGCCAGCAGCGTTGATTGGACAGGGCGCACCGGGGAGCTGTTTTTT.

The rearrangement uses TRBV28 and TRBJ2-7, with a possible D match to TRBD2 (6 bases). The CDR3 runs to 16 residues. The germline gives CDR1 MDHEN, CDR2 SYDVKM. V lost 5 bases and J 3 bases, leaving 20 bases between the germline ends. The CDR3 DNA reads TGTGCCAGCAGTCCCACGGACTACCGGGAACTCTACGAGCAGTACTTC. The encoded protein is CASSPTDYRELYEQYF.

The CDR3 region has the DNA TGTGCCAGCAGCGCAAGGGACAGGCCGGACACCGGGGAGCTGTTTTTT. Amino acids: CASSARDRPDTGELFF. The chain combines TRBV9 with TRBJ2-2; 8 nucleotides line up with TRBD1. CDR3 length: 16 residues. The germline gives CDR1 SGDLS, CDR2 YYNGEE. V was clipped by 3 bases and J by 3 bases; unmatched bases: 7.

The chain uses TRBV28 and TRBJ1-3, with D perhaps TRBD1 (6 bases). Germline V gene lookup returns CDR1 MDHEN and CDR2 SYDVKM. V was clipped by 0 bases and J by 0 bases, with 9 bases between them. The CDR3 has 16 residues. The CDR3 spells CASSLWGHGSGNTIYF. The CDR3, as DNA: TGTGCCAGCAGTTTATGGGGACATGGCTCTGGAAACACCATATATTTT.

The chain joins TRBV2 to TRBJ1-2; D unclear. V was pared by 4 bases and J by 8 bases, with 17 bases between. The V gene's germline CDR1 is SNHLY and CDR2 FYNNEI. The CDR3 contains 14 residues. CDR3 coding DNA: TGTGCCAGCAGTGGTCCATTAGCGGTGAGCGGCTACACCTTC. It yields the protein CASSGPLAVSGYTF.

The chain uses TRBV20-1 and TRBJ2-7; no clear D gene. In germline, CDR1 is DFQATT, CDR2 SNEGSKA (reference sequence). V lost 1 base and J 3 bases, leaving 4 bases between the germline ends. This CDR3 is 11 amino acids long. The CDR3 bases are TGCAGTGCTAGAGGGTTCTACGAGCAGTACTTC. Protein: CSARGFYEQYF.

The J gene is TRBJ2-3, the V gene TRBV27; D may be TRBD1 or TRBD2 (6 bases each). The germline CDR1 and CDR2 sequences are MNHEY and SMNVEV (reference sequence). The CDR3 loop spans 15 amino acids. V shed 4 bases and J shed 0 bases, with 11 bases lying between them. The CDR3 DNA reads TGTGCCAGCAGTTCGCAGGGGACTAGCACAGATACGCAGTATTTT. Its translation: CASSSQGTSTDTQYF.

The rearrangement links TRBV7-3 to TRBJ2-2; the match to TRBD2 covers 12 bases. This CDR3 region has 16 residues. V was clipped by 0 bases and J by 5 bases; unmatched bases: 1. CDR1 and CDR2 from the germline V gene are SGHTA and FQGTGA. CDR3 sequence reads: CASSLTGTSGTGELFF. In DNA form, the CDR3 reads TGTGCCAGCAGCTTAACGGGGACTAGCGGGACCGGGGAGCTGTTTTTT. Supplemented by reference TRBV7-3 and TRBJ2-2, the full variable domain reads GAGVSQTPSNKVTEKGKYVELRCDPISGHTALYWYRQSLGQGPEFLIYFQGTGAADDSGLPNDRFFAVRPEGSVSTLKIQRTERGDSAVYLCASSLTGTSGTGELFFGEGSRLTVL.

The J gene is TRBJ2-7, the V gene TRBV5-1; D ambiguous. Trimming took off 4 bases at V and 6 bases at J, with 20 bases between the two ends. Germline assignment: CDR1 SGHRS and CDR2 YFSETQ. The CDR3 covers 15 residues. The CDR3 DNA reads as TGCGCCAGCAGCCCCGGGTCCGGGCTAACCCCCGAGCAGTACTTC. This sequence encodes CASSPGSGLTPEQYF.